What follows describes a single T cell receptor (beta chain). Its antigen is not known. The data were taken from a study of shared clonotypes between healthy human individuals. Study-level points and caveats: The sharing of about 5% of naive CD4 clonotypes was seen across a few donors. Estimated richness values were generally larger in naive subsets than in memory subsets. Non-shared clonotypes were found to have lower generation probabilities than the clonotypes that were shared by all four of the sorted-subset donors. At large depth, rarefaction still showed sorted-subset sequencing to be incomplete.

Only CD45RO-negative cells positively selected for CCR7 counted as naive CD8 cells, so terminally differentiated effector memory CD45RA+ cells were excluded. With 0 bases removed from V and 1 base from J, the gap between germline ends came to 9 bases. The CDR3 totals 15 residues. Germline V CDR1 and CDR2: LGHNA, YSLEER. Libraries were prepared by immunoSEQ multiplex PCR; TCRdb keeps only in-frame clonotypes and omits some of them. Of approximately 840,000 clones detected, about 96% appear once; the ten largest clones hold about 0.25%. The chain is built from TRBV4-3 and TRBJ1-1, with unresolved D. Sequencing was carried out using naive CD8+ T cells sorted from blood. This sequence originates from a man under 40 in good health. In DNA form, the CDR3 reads TGCGCCAGCAGCCAAGATAAAGCTCCGAACACTGAAGCTTTCTTT. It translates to CASSQDKAPNTEAFF.